This T cell receptor (beta chain) appears in the sequencing data of a study of cytomegalovirus exposure and HLA in healthy donors. General study points: Later analysis placed DRB1 highest and HLA-C lowest in TCR association rates, which differed by HLA locus.

This PCR relied on a set of 60 Vbeta primers and 13 Jbeta primers. Here immunoSEQ multiplex PCR was the method, and the copy in TCRdb shows in-frame clones only, minus some. The sample carries 200,000 to 250,000 clones, just under 85% recorded once. In the case of this clone: The antigen is unknown.

CDR1 is SGHTA, CDR2 FQGNSA, per germline. Between the trimmed V and J ends, which lost 4 bases and 3 bases, there was a span of 10 bases. This CDR3 has 13 amino acids. What was sequenced was PBMCs. The source is a woman aged 40 to 50 in good health and CMV-seronegative. V and J are TRBV7-2 and TRBJ2-7; a weak D match, TRBD1 (6 bases). This CDR3 reads CASSWTDLYEQYF. CDR3 in DNA: TGTGCCAGCAGCTGGACAGATCTCTACGAGCAGTACTTC.